Described below is a single T cell receptor beta chain sequence and its context. Germline CDR1 and CDR2: MGHRA and YSYEKL. The V gene lost 0 bases and the J gene lost 6 bases, with 8 bases spanning the gap. The CDR3 length is 13 residues. Produced via immunoSEQ multiplex PCR; TCRdb's table is partial and in-frame only. The table has fewer than 80,000 clones, just under 90% seen once. These data are taken from a study of technical replicates of blood from several donors. V usage is TRBV4-1 and J usage is TRBJ1-1; D is ambiguous. The sample taken for sequencing was PBMCs. This TCR was recovered from a human donor in good health. Some clones in this sample may be carry-over from other donors' samples. This chain's CDR3 is CASSQDGLPEAFF. For the CDR3, the DNA is TGCGCCAGCAGCCAAGATGGGCTGCCTGAAGCTTTCTTT.